These 2 T cell receptor beta chains were sequenced from one sample in a study of shared T cell receptors in the human thymus. TCRdb's copy holds only in-frame clones and misses some; the assay was immunoSEQ multiplex PCR. The sample holds 700,000 or so clones, roughly 88% seen once. This sample was also put to use in a study of human thymus T cells.

Material: thymocytes. These TCRs come from a girl less than two years old with a congenital heart defect.

On this clone: Other DNA sequences from this sample encode an identical CDR3 as well. The V and J genes are TRBV20-1 and TRBJ1-1; D unclear. Germline V gives CDR1 DFQATT, CDR2 SNEGSKA (reference sequence). V lost 3 bases and J lost 7, with 6 bases in between. CDR3 length equals 10 residues. The CDR3 protein is CSARRVEAFF. Written as DNA, the CDR3 is TGCAGTGCTAGGAGGGTTGAAGCTTTCTTT.

The V call is TRBV25-1, the J call TRBJ1-5, with a weak D call TRBD1 (6 bases). Germline V gene data show CDR1 as MGHDK and CDR2 as SYGVNS. The CDR3 length is 14 residues. V gave up 6 bases and J gave up 0 bases, with 9 bases separating them. The CDR3 spells CASRDSNSNQPQHF. The CDR3 nucleotides are TGTGCCAGCAGGGACAGCAATAGCAATCAGCCCCAGCATTTT.